This TCR beta chain emerged from a study of blood T cell repertoires in COVID-19. The CDR3 runs to 14 residues. The V segment lost 2 bases and the J segment 3 bases; nucleotides outside the gene matches: 4. Per the germline V gene, CDR1 is MNHNS and CDR2 is SASEGT. Some clones are missing from TCRdb's copy, which holds only in-frame ones; the method was immunoSEQ multiplex PCR. There are 300,000 or so clones in the sample; around 86% occur only once, and 1% lies in the top ten. This sequence was found in a man aged 50 or older with active or convalescent COVID-19. The sequenced material came from peripheral blood. The V call is TRBV6-1, the J call TRBJ2-7; 7 positions match TRBD1. The CDR3 DNA reads as TGTGCCAGCAGTGAAACGGGACAGATCTACGAGCAGTACTTC. This sequence encodes CASSETGQIYEQYF.